This T cell receptor (beta chain) was recorded in a study of OX40 agonist ivuxolimab in advanced cancers. Study-level background: Patients in the trial were receiving intravenous ivuxolimab every 2 weeks, at doses of 0.01 to 10 mg/kg. Notes on the study in general: Partly responding patients at 0.1-3.0 mg/kg showed some of the smallest clonal expansion. Low normalized T-cell clonal expansion was additionally recorded for some nonresponders.

Some clones are missing from TCRdb's copy, which holds only in-frame ones; the method was immunoSEQ multiplex PCR. Seen here are 60,000 to 75,000 clones, around 88% observed once, and the top ten hold under 3%. Concerning this clone itself: Its specificity is not known.

Per the germline V gene, CDR1 is MDHEN and CDR2 is SYDVKM. Trimming left V 5 bases short and J 9 bases short, with 8 bases between. The CDR3 length is 11 residues. The chain is built from TRBV28 and TRBJ2-1; D is ambiguous. This TCR was recovered from an adult with an advanced solid tumor such as melanoma, head and neck, liver or kidney cancer. The sequenced sample was CD4+ or CD8+ T cells sorted from blood, obtained in a trial of the OX40 agonist ivuxolimab. CDR3 amino acids: CASSPHGEQFF. The CDR3 DNA reads as TGTGCCAGCAGTCCCCACGGTGAGCAGTTCTTC.